The source of this T cell receptor beta chain is a study of shared clonotypes between healthy human individuals. Study-level background: A couple of female and three male donors aged 18 to 49 were enrolled.

V lost 8 bases, J lost 5 bases, and 12 bases lay in between. Germline CDR1 reads SEHNR; CDR2 reads FQNEAQ (reference sequence). The CDR3 contains 13 residues. Several immunoSEQ plates held equal portions of the genomic DNA taken from each subset. Produced via immunoSEQ multiplex PCR; TCRdb's table is partial and in-frame only. The profile shows about 1 million clones, about 75% of them singletons. Study-wide results and caveats: Clonotype sharing among donors was thought likely to change with sequencing depth.

A word on this clone: What it binds is not known.

V gene TRBV7-9 combines with J gene TRBJ1-4, with D possibly TRBD1 on 5 matching bases. The clonotype was recovered from a man aged 18 to 30 in good health. Sequenced input: memory CD4+ T cells sorted from blood. This sample's subset: CD45RA-negative fraction. The CDR3 DNA sequence: TGTGCCAGCGGGGACGGAGCCAATGAAAAACTGTTTTTT. Its translation: CASGDGANEKLFF.